Below, 20 T cell receptor beta chains from the same sample are listed, as sequenced in a study of cytomegalovirus exposure and HLA in healthy donors. With 60 Vbeta and 13 Jbeta primers, the PCR was carried out. The protocol was immunoSEQ multiplex PCR, while the TCRdb copy is restricted to in-frame clones and leaves out a portion. The top ten clones hold roughly 7.8% of a sample with tens of thousands of clones, more than 75% of them seen once. Sequencing was done on a sample of PBMCs. Every receptor here comes from a man between 18 and 35 years old in good health and CMV-seropositive.

This sequence joins TRBV30 and TRBJ2-1, with 7 nucleotides matching TRBD1. The CDR3 has 12 residues. Germline V gene sequence: CDR1 GTSNPN, CDR2 SVGIG (reference sequence). J lost 12 bases, V lost 0 bases, and 5 bases had no gene match. This CDR3 is CAWSVGGVRQFF. CDR3 nucleotide sequence: TGTGCCTGGAGTGTAGGGGGCGTGAGGCAGTTCTTC.

The chain combines TRBV29-1 with TRBJ2-3, with a tentative D call TRBD1 (6 bases). CDR3 size: 12 residues. CDR1 is SQVTM, CDR2 ANQGSEA, per germline. Trimming removed 3 bases from V and 5 bases from J, with 9 bases in between. The CDR3 DNA sequence: TGCAGCGTTGACGTCAGGGGAGATACGCAGTATTTT. Its protein is CSVDVRGDTQYF.

V gene TRBV7-8 combines with J gene TRBJ2-1; a weak D match, TRBD2 (5 bases). V was pared by 9 bases and J by 6 bases, with 18 bases between. CDR3 length: 14 residues. Per the germline V gene, CDR1 is SGHVS and CDR2 is FQNEAQ. CDR3: CASSEGQRVNEQFF. The CDR3 bases are TGTGCCAGTTCAGAGGGCCAGAGGGTCAATGAGCAGTTCTTC.

This clone was observed a handful of times. The CDR3 coding sequence is TGTGCCAGCAGCCCCCTAGCGGGAGGGCCTGTTACGCTTACGCAGTATTTT. Translation: CASSPLAGGPVTLTQYF. The rearrangement joins TRBV7-2 to TRBJ2-3; 12 bases map to TRBD2. CDR1 SGHTA and CDR2 FQGNSA come from the germline V gene. With V trimmed by 5 bases and J by 8 bases, 14 bases remained unmatched. The CDR3 contains 17 residues.

The chain combines TRBV30 with TRBJ1-5; D uncertain. The CDR3 extends over 11 amino acids. Trimming pared 5 bases from V and 9 bases from J, leaving 11 bases between. Germline V gene data show CDR1 as GTSNPN and CDR2 as SVGIG (reference sequence). The CDR3 spells CAWGSGRPQHF. The CDR3 DNA sequence: TGTGCCTGGGGCTCAGGCCGGCCCCAGCATTTT.

The genes are TRBV28 and TRBJ1-6; 11 bases agree with TRBD1. Germline V gene data show CDR1 as MDHEN and CDR2 as SYDVKM. The CDR3 spans 16 residues. The V and J ends lost 7 bases and 8 bases, in that order; junction bases with no gene match: 10. The CDR3: CASNRRTGGYDSPLHF. DNA of the CDR3: TGTGCCAGCAACCGTCGGACAGGGGGCTACGATTCACCCCTCCACTTT.

The CDR3 nucleotides read TGTGCCAGCAAGAGGGCCCCCAAGGAGGAGCAGTTCTTC. Encoded protein: CASKRAPKEEQFF. V usage is TRBV28 and J usage is TRBJ2-1, with D maybe TRBD2 (5 bases). This CDR3 is built from 13 residues. V was pared by 7 bases and J by 10 bases, with 17 bases between. CDR1 is MDHEN and CDR2 is SYDVKM in the germline V gene.

CDR3: CASSSGTSGTNEQFF. CDR3 bases: TGTGCCAGCAGTTCCGGGACTAGCGGGACCAATGAGCAGTTCTTC. The chain joins TRBV2 to TRBJ2-1; TRBD2 aligns across 13 bases. Per the germline V gene, CDR1 is SNHLY and CDR2 is FYNNEI. CDR3 size: 15 residues. V was clipped by 5 bases and J by 6 bases; unmatched bases: 4.

The chain links TRBV13 to TRBJ2-5; D is undetermined. The CDR3 runs 13 residues. Trimming took off 5 bases at V and 1 base at J, with 8 bases between the two ends. CDR1 is PRHDT and CDR2 is FYEKMQ in the germline V gene (reference sequence). The CDR3 coding sequence is TGTGCCAGCAGCCCAACTGCCCAAGAGACCCAGTACTTC. It translates to CASSPTAQETQYF.

This clone was observed once. This sequence joins TRBV27 and TRBJ2-2; D may be TRBD2 (6 bases). The V end lost 9 bases, the J end lost 2 bases, and 10 bases lay between the germline ends. The CDR3 spans 13 residues. CDR1 and CDR2 (germline): MNHEY, SMNVEV (reference sequence). The CDR3 region has the DNA TGTGCCAGTAGCGGAGATAACACCGGGGAGCTGTTTTTT. Translated: CASSGDNTGELFF.

The CDR3 reads CASSLGGYEQYF. The CDR3 DNA is TGCGCCAGCAGCTTGGGAGGCTACGAGCAGTACTTC. This sequence joins TRBV5-1 and TRBJ2-7; D remains unclear. Germline V lookup: CDR1 SGHRS, CDR2 YFSETQ. The CDR3 covers 12 residues. V lost 0 bases and J 3 bases, leaving 4 bases between the germline ends.

J is TRBJ2-3 and V is TRBV18; D unclear. V was shortened by 2 bases and J by 2 bases, with 11 bases between the two germline ends. The CDR3 spans 15 residues. The germline V gene has CDR1 KGHSH and CDR2 LQKENI. The CDR3: CASSPRGSTTDTQYF. CDR3 coding DNA: TGTGCCAGCTCACCAAGAGGCTCGACCACAGATACGCAGTATTTT.

The chain combines TRBV29-1 with TRBJ2-1; 10 nucleotides align to TRBD2. In germline, CDR1 is SQVTM, CDR2 ANQGSEA. The trim removed 8 bases at V and 2 bases at J, leaving 9 bases unmatched. The CDR3 has 15 amino acids. The CDR3 sequence: CSCLTGTSAYNEQFF. CDR3 in DNA: TGCAGCTGTCTCACCGGGACTAGCGCCTACAATGAGCAGTTCTTC.

On this clone: Given the absence of the conserved phenylalanine or tryptophan at the CDR3 end, a read error is likely. The DNA is omitted, as the CDR3 cannot be located on it reliably, and the CDR3 follows TCRdb's listing. This rearrangement joins TRBV5-4 to TRBJ1-2; the table assigns TRBD1, which was not confirmed against the DNA. The germline V gene has CDR1 SGHNT and CDR2 YYREEE (reference sequence). Counting both end residues, the CDR3 totals 11 amino acids. CDR3 residues: CASSTPGQLLL.

V usage is TRBV27 and J usage is TRBJ2-2; D is possibly TRBD2 (6 bases). Trimming took off 5 bases at V and 4 bases at J, with 8 bases between the two ends. Germline V gives CDR1 MNHEY, CDR2 SMNVEV (reference sequence). This CDR3 spans 13 amino acids. DNA for the CDR3: TGTGCCAGCAGTGGCGGGGTCACCGGGGAGCTGTTTTTT. Translation gives CASSGGVTGELFF.

This chain connects TRBV19 to TRBJ2-3, with a weak D call TRBD2 (5 bases). Germline loops: CDR1 LNHDA, CDR2 SQIVND (reference sequence). The V end was cut by 3 bases, the J end by 7 bases, with 8 bases between. This CDR3 comprises 12 residues. CDR3 sequence (DNA): TGTGCCAGTAGTATCCCCGGGAATACGCAGTATTTT. Its protein product is CASSIPGNTQYF.

The V gene is TRBV4-2, the J gene TRBJ2-1, with D possibly TRBD2 on 6 matching bases. CDR1 is LGHNA and CDR2 is YNFKEQ in the germline V gene. The CDR3 is 13 residues long. The V gene lost 6 bases and the J gene lost 9 bases, with 15 bases spanning the gap. CDR3 residues: CASSPGDLPEQFF. The CDR3 DNA follows: TGTGCCAGCAGTCCCGGGGACTTACCTGAGCAGTTCTTC.

The rearrangement links TRBV28 to TRBJ2-7, with 8 bases fitting TRBD1. The J segment lost 6 bases and the V segment lost 3 bases, leaving 4 bases of the junction unmatched. Looked up from germline, CDR1 is MDHEN and CDR2 is SYDVKM. The CDR3 contains 13 residues. The CDR3 sequence: CASSFSTGAEQYF. DNA of the CDR3: TGTGCCAGCAGTTTCTCGACAGGGGCCGAGCAGTACTTC.

The chain links TRBV28 to TRBJ1-5; D remains unclear. Looked up from germline, CDR1 is MDHEN and CDR2 is SYDVKM. The CDR3 has 14 amino acids. Trimming cost V 1 base and J 4 bases, with 8 bases left between them. CDR3 protein: CASSLLTENQPQHF. DNA of the CDR3: TGTGCCAGCAGTTTATTGACGGAGAATCAGCCCCAGCATTTT.

The chain combines TRBV30 with TRBJ2-7; 8 nucleotides align to TRBD1. V lost 6 bases and J lost 7; bases outside the gene matches: 14. Germline-derived CDR1 and CDR2 are GTSNPN and SVGIG (reference sequence). This CDR3 is built from 14 residues. The CDR3 DNA sequence: TGTGCCTGTTGCGGGACAGGCCCTATAGAGGAGCAGTACTTC. Protein: CACCGTGPIEEQYF. Filled out from reference TRBV30 and TRBJ2-7, the complete variable domain reads SQTIHQWPATLVQPVGSPLSLECTVEGTSNPNLYWYRQAAGRGLQLLFYSVGIGQISSEVPQNLSASRPQDRQFILSSKKLLLSDSGFYLCACCGTGPIEEQYFGPGTRLTVT.